These T cell receptor beta chains were read from a single sample in a study of blood T cell repertoires in COVID-19. Generated by immunoSEQ multiplex PCR, the TCRdb table keeps only in-frame clones and is missing some. The sample lists a few hundred thousand clones; 80% to 90% were seen once. The sample comprised peripheral blood. Every receptor here comes from a middle-aged man with active or convalescent COVID-19. The CDR3 runs from the conserved cysteine through the conserved F or W. Fields, in order: D gene, V gene, clone size, J gene, CDR3 protein, CDR3 DNA. D genes are given only for firm matches. For some rows the clone size is stated as once, few or many, or as a class when expanded; others skip it.

>TRBD2|TRBV5-1|-|TRBJ2-7
CASSLGTSGASYEQYF
TGCGCCAGCAGCCTCGGGACTAGCGGAGCCTCCTACGAGCAGTACTTC
>-|TRBV7-8|once|TRBJ1-5
CASSLQAGQPQHF
TGTGCCAGCAGCTTACAGGCAGGGCAGCCCCAGCATTTT
>-|TRBV6-6|-|TRBJ1-2
CASSSLPPGAGYTF
TGTGCCAGCAGTAGTCTGCCCCCAGGTGCTGGCTACACCTTC
>-|TRBV21-1|once|TRBJ2-1
CASSQGLAGVPWDEQFF
TGTGCCAGCAGCCAGGGACTAGCGGGAGTCCCTTGGGATGAGCAGTTCTTC
>TRBD1|TRBV6-2/TRBV6-3|few|TRBJ2-1
CASSYSTGGYNEQFF
TGTGCCAGCAGTTACTCGACAGGGGGCTACAATGAGCAGTTCTTC
>TRBD1|TRBV2|few|TRBJ1-6
CASGNSGQDNSPLHF
TGTGCCAGTGGAAATTCGGGACAGGATAATTCACCCCTCCACTTT
>-|TRBV5-8|-|TRBJ1-1
CASSLEGPTRDTEAFF
TGTGCCAGCAGCTTGGAAGGGCCCACTAGGGACACTGAAGCTTTCTTT
>-|TRBV19|-|TRBJ1-5
CASSSRGAHDQPQHF
TGTGCCAGTAGTTCCCGGGGGGCCCATGATCAGCCCCAGCATTTT
>TRBD2|TRBV7-3|-|TRBJ2-1
CASTPLPGLPYNEQFF
TGTGCCAGCACCCCTTTACCGGGACTACCGTACAATGAGCAGTTCTTC
>-|TRBV5-4|-|TRBJ1-4
CASSSAAGEKLFF
TGTGCCAGCAGCTCAGCCGCGGGGGAAAAACTGTTTTTT
>-|TRBV19|-|TRBJ1-1
CASSIRLGAVTEAFF
TGTGCCAGTAGTATAAGGCTGGGGGCGGTCACTGAAGCTTTCTTT
>-|TRBV11-2|-|TRBJ2-7
CASSLDHSGFLTWEQYF
TGTGCCAGCAGCTTAGATCACAGCGGGTTTTTGACTTGGGAGCAGTACTTC
>TRBD2|TRBV9|-|TRBJ2-3
CASSIGTSGTDTQYF
TGTGCCAGCAGCATCGGGACTAGCGGCACAGATACGCAGTATTTT
>TRBD1|TRBV12-3/TRBV12-4|-|TRBJ1-5
CASSLTGDQPQHF
TGTGCCAGCAGTTTAACAGGGGACCAGCCCCAGCATTTT
>-|TRBV5-4|-|TRBJ2-1
CASSLHGGAYNEQFF
TGTGCCAGCAGCTTGCACGGCGGGGCCTACAATGAGCAGTTCTTC
>TRBD2|TRBV4-3|-|TRBJ2-1
CASSRSRTGLAGDNEQFF
TGCGCCAGCAGCCGGAGTCGTACTGGACTAGCGGGAGACAATGAGCAGTTCTTC
>-|TRBV7-2|-|TRBJ1-1
CASSLGGYSEAFF
TGTGCCAGCAGCTTGGGGGGTTATAGTGAAGCTTTCTTT
>TRBD1|TRBV28|once|TRBJ1-2
CASSSAGGARIYGYTF
TGTGCCAGCAGTTCCGCAGGGGGCGCTCGGATCTATGGCTACACCTTC
>TRBD2|TRBV7-8|-|TRBJ2-7
CASSLGTSGLYEQYF
TGTGCCAGCAGCTTAGGTACTAGCGGGCTCTACGAGCAGTACTTC
>TRBD1|TRBV10-3|-|TRBJ2-2
CAISDRDSLANTGELFF
TGTGCCATCAGTGACCGGGACAGCCTCGCGAACACCGGGGAGCTGTTTTTT
>-|TRBV7-2|-|TRBJ1-2
CASSAAGRGYGYTF
TGTGCCAGCAGCGCCGCGGGGAGGGGCTATGGCTACACCTTC
>-|TRBV28|-|TRBJ1-5
CASSLYQGQLYSNQPQHF
TGTGCCAGCAGTTTATACCAGGGACAACTATATAGCAATCAGCCCCAGCATTTT
>TRBD1|TRBV24-1|-|TRBJ1-5
CASRTGLGTGQPQHF
TGTGCCTCGCGGACAGGGTTGGGTACAGGCCAGCCCCAGCATTTT
>TRBD1|TRBV3-1/TRBV3-2|few|TRBJ1-6
CASSQRGPTLHF
TGTGCCAGCAGCCAGAGGGGGCCGACCCTCCACTTT
>-|TRBV11-1|-|TRBJ2-5
CASSLGLAPKQETQYF
TGTGCCAGCAGCCTAGGGCTAGCGCCGAAACAAGAGACCCAGTACTTC
>-|TRBV5-1|-|TRBJ1-1
CASSLNSGNTEAFF
TGCGCCAGCAGCTTGAATTCCGGGAACACTGAAGCTTTCTTT
>TRBD2|TRBV18|-|TRBJ2-1
CASSPSSGGANEQFF
TGTGCCAGCTCACCATCAAGCGGGGGGGCGAATGAGCAGTTCTTC
>TRBD1|TRBV7-9|-|TRBJ1-2
CASSPQGVYGYTF
TGTGCCAGCAGCCCTCAGGGGGTCTATGGCTACACCTTC
>-|TRBV19|once|TRBJ2-4
CASSTLGGRGYIQYF
TGTGCCAGTAGTACCTTGGGGGGACGTGGATACATTCAGTACTTC
>TRBD1|TRBV25-1|-|TRBJ2-5
CASRNRGRQETQYF
TGTGCCAGCAGAAACAGGGGGCGCCAAGAGACCCAGTACTTC
>-|TRBV4-3|-|TRBJ2-1
CASSQDLWASYNEQFF
TGCGCCAGCAGCCAAGATCTCTGGGCGTCCTACAATGAGCAGTTCTTC
>-|TRBV12-3/TRBV12-4|-|TRBJ2-3
CASSSLGADTQYF
TGTGCCAGCAGCTCCCTAGGGGCAGATACGCAGTATTTT
>-|TRBV18|-|TRBJ1-3
CASLNGNSGNTIYF
TGTGCCAGTCTAAACGGGAACTCTGGAAACACCATATATTTT
>-|TRBV7-2|-|TRBJ1-2
CASSRGLGYTF
TGTGCCAGCAGCAGAGGGCTGGGCTACACCTTC
>TRBD2|TRBV3-1/TRBV3-2|-|TRBJ2-1
CASSPPAGPYNEQFF
TGTGCCAGCAGCCCCCCAGCGGGACCCTACAATGAGCAGTTCTTC
>TRBD1|TRBV7-8|-|TRBJ1-2
CASSLLRGTGYGYTF
TGTGCCAGCAGCTTATTGAGGGGGACAGGCTATGGCTACACCTTC
>TRBD1|TRBV28|-|TRBJ2-1
CASSFEGQGADEQFF
TGTGCCAGCAGTTTTGAGGGACAGGGGGCCGATGAGCAGTTCTTC
>-|TRBV5-1|-|TRBJ1-1
CASSLNGGEKTEAFF
TGCGCCAGCAGCTTGAATGGAGGGGAAAAGACTGAAGCTTTCTTT
>TRBD2|TRBV7-3|-|TRBJ2-1
CASSRTGGGNEQFF
TGTGCCAGCAGCCGAACGGGAGGGGGCAATGAGCAGTTCTTC
>TRBD2|TRBV7-8|-|TRBJ2-1
CASSHSGRAGYNEQFF
TGTGCCAGCAGCCACAGCGGGAGGGCCGGCTACAATGAGCAGTTCTTC
>-|TRBV7-2|-|TRBJ2-3
CASSGRRGDTQYF
TGTGCCAGCAGCGGTCGCCGGGGAGATACGCAGTATTTT
>-|TRBV7-9|-|TRBJ2-1
CASSPPYAGSDEQFF
TGTGCCAGCAGCCCCCCATATGCGGGCTCGGATGAGCAGTTCTTC
>-|TRBV4-3|-|TRBJ2-3
CASSQDRVGGPGDTQYF
TGCGCCAGCAGCCAAGACAGAGTGGGGGGGCCTGGAGATACGCAGTATTTT
>-|TRBV4-2|-|TRBJ1-1
CASSQADGGYRDTEAFF
TGTGCCAGCAGCCAAGCTGATGGGGGGTATAGGGACACTGAAGCTTTCTTT
>-|TRBV19|once|TRBJ1-1
CATYSRTALEAFF
TGTGCCACGTACAGCCGGACAGCCCTTGAAGCTTTCTTT
>-|TRBV9|-|TRBJ2-2
CASSVTSLITGELFF
TGTGCCAGCAGCGTAACTAGCCTAATCACCGGGGAGCTGTTTTTT
>TRBD1|TRBV7-2|-|TRBJ2-5
CASTSSRGLETQYF
TGTGCCAGCACCTCGTCCAGGGGGCTGGAGACCCAGTACTTC
>-|TRBV24-1|-|TRBJ2-3
CATSDLGTSTDTQYF
TGTGCCACCAGTGACCTCGGGACTAGCACAGATACGCAGTATTTT
>-|TRBV7-2|-|TRBJ2-5
CASSFQGGQETQYF
TGTGCCAGCAGCTTTCAGGGGGGCCAAGAGACCCAGTACTTC
>-|TRBV2|-|TRBJ2-5
CASSPLQETQYF
TGTGCCAGCAGTCCTCTCCAGGAGACCCAGTACTTC
>TRBD2|TRBV9|-|TRBJ2-1
CASSSPGLAGNEQFF
TGTGCCAGCAGCTCACCGGGACTAGCAGGCAATGAGCAGTTCTTC